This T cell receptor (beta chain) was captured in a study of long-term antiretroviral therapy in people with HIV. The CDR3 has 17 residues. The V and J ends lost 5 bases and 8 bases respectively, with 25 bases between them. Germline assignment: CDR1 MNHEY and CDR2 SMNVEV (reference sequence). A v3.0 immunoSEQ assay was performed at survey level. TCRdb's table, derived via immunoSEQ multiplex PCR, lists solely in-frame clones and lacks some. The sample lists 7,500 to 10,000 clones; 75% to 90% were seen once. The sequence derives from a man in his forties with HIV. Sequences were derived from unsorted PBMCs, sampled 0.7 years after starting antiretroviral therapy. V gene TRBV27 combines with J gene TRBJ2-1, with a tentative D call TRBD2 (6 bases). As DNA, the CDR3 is TGTGCCAGCAGTCGGACCGGGCACCCCCCTGGAGGGGATGAGCAGTTCTTC. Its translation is CASSRTGHPPGGDEQFF.